These 21 T cell receptor beta chains share one sample of origin, sequenced in a study of tumor-infiltrating lymphocytes in primary liver carcinoma. Co-extracting RNA and DNA was done with about 20-34 mg of unsorted bulk tissue as input. Priming with a constant-region primer yielded TCR beta cDNA from around 0.45 ug total RNA. Nested multiplex PCR, run for three rounds with slightly modified ARM-PCR, yielded TCR beta libraries. Use of TRBV1-TRBV30 forward primers with a C-beta reverse primer characterized the first two PCR rounds, which lasted around 11 cycles each. TCRdb itself ran the multiplex PCR reads through MiXCR, one entry per CDR3 protein. The sample lists 100,000 or so distinct CDR3 sequences, 65% to 75% occurring once. The sample was liver tumor tissue from sampling region 2. Sample subset: tumor region T2, inferior pole. These receptors were collected from a woman in her sixties or seventies with primary liver carcinoma and hepatitis B virus infection.

In regard to this clonotype: A junction end diverges from the germline sequence, so it may reflect a read error. V is TRBV4-1 and J is TRBJ2-1; D gene uncertain. Per the germline V gene, CDR1 is MGHRA and CDR2 is YSYEKL. The CDR3 has 11 amino acids. CDR3 region: CASSQDSVQFF. CDR3 nucleotides: TGCGCCAGCAGTCAAGATAGTGTGCAGTTCTTC.

In its sample, this clonotype was seen once. CDR3 nucleotides: TGCAGTGTCGGACAGTCTCAAGAGACCCAGTACTTC. Amino acid sequence: CSVGQSQETQYF. This chain connects TRBV29-1 to TRBJ2-5; D may be TRBD1 (6 bases). This CDR3 contains 12 residues. Germline CDR1 SQVTM, CDR2 ANQGSEA.

This chain links TRBV11-2 with TRBJ2-5; 9 bases fit TRBD2. V was clipped by 4 bases and J by 8 bases; unmatched bases: 14. The CDR3 consists of 16 residues. Germline-derived CDR1 and CDR2 are SGHAT and FQNNGV. The CDR3, as DNA: TGTGCCAGCAGCTACACCCGAGGTAGCGGGAGAGAAACCCAGTACTTC. This sequence encodes CASSYTRGSGRETQYF.

This clonotype has a handful of counts. This sequence may be a read error, since a much larger clone differs from it by one base. The CDR3 nucleotides are TGCGCCAGCACCCATAGCGGGAGCTCCTACAATGGGCAGTTCTTC. It codes for CASTHSGSSYNGQFF. The chain is built from TRBV5-1 and TRBJ2-1, with 9 bases fitting TRBD2. Germline loops: CDR1 SGHRS, CDR2 YFSETQ. The CDR3 sequence is 15 residues long.

A remark on this clonotype: At one of its ends the junction is not consistent with the germline gene, which may arise from a read error. This rearrangement joins TRBV11-2 to TRBJ1-3; the D is unclear. The CDR3 contains 14 residues. Germline CDR1 reads SGHAT; CDR2 reads FQNNGV. The CDR3 region is CASSTRYTGNTICF. CDR3 sequence (DNA): TGTGCCAGCAGCACTCGGTACACTGGAAACACCATATGTTTT.

About this clonotype: The CDR3 does not end in the conserved phenylalanine or tryptophan, so this is likely a read error. The chain has TRBV11-2 and TRBJ1-5; no clear D. The CDR3 has 15 residues. Trimming took off 6 bases at V and 4 bases at J, with 16 bases between the two ends. Germline values: CDR1 SGHAT, CDR2 FQNNGV. The DNA for the CDR3 is TGTGCCAGCAGACTCGACCCCGGGAAGAATCAGCCCCAGCATTCT. It codes for CASRLDPGKNQPQHS.

With respect to this clonotype: A single base separates this from a much larger clone, so it may be a read error. J is TRBJ2-7 and V is TRBV5-4; the D gene is possibly TRBD2 (5 bases). Per germline, CDR1 SGHNT and CDR2 YYREEE (reference sequence). V was clipped by 0 bases and J by 0 bases, with 7 bases between them. The CDR3 totals 14 residues. Here the CDR3 DNA reads TGTGCCAGCAGCTTGGCCCGGGACTCCTACGAGCAGTACTTC. Amino acids: CASSLARDSYEQYF.

The rearrangement joins TRBV6-5 to TRBJ1-1; TRBD1 matches 8 bases. Germline V gene sequence: CDR1 MNHEY, CDR2 SVGAGI. The CDR3 length is 14 residues. This CDR3 is CGSNMTGANTEAFF. CDR3 sequence (DNA): TGTGGTAGCAATATGACAGGGGCGAACACTGAAGCTTTCTTT.

This clonotype was counted ten times or more. The chain links TRBV10-3 to TRBJ2-1; TRBD1 matches 8 bases. The CDR3 length is 17 residues. V gave up 3 bases and J gave up 7 bases; unmatched junction bases: 14. Germline V gene lookup returns CDR1 ENHRY and CDR2 SYGVKD. The CDR3 is CAISDHPGTGEENEQFF. CDR3 DNA: TGTGCCATCAGTGATCACCCCGGGACAGGAGAAGAGAATGAGCAGTTCTTC.

The rearrangement links TRBV11-2 to TRBJ2-7, with 12 positions matching TRBD1. The trim removed 4 bases at V and 5 bases at J, leaving 12 bases unmatched. This CDR3 has 17 amino acids. Per the germline V gene, CDR1 is SGHAT and CDR2 is FQNNGV. The CDR3 region is CASSSQPGQGARHEQYF. CDR3 sequence (DNA): TGTGCCAGCAGCTCCCAACCGGGACAGGGGGCGCGACACGAGCAGTACTTC.

With regard to this clonotype: The missing conserved phenylalanine or tryptophan at the end of this CDR3 makes a read error likely. This chain uses TRBV11-2 with TRBJ2-3; no firm D call. Germline V gene lookup returns CDR1 SGHAT and CDR2 FQNNGV. The CDR3 loop spans 13 amino acids. The CDR3 DNA follows: TGTGCCAGCAGCTTAGATAGAGGAGATGCGCAGTATTAT. Amino acid sequence: CASSLDRGDAQYY.

With respect to this clonotype: Possible read error: a much larger clone is one base away. The V call is TRBV28, the J call TRBJ2-5; 14 positions agree with TRBD2. CDR3 length: 16 residues. The germline gives CDR1 MDHEN, CDR2 SYDVKM. The CDR3 is CTSSSGTSGSRETQYF. The CDR3 DNA reads TGTACCAGCAGCTCTGGGACTAGCGGGAGTAGAGAGACCCAGTACTTC.

At least ten counts were recorded for this clonotype. The V and J genes are TRBV6-6 and TRBJ2-3; a possible D gene is TRBD2 (5 bases). Trimming cost V 6 bases and J 6 bases, with 19 bases left between them. CDR1 and CDR2 (germline): MNHNY, SVGAGI (reference sequence). The CDR3 has 15 amino acids. CDR3 sequence reads: CASSPSGEGWDTQYF. The CDR3 DNA follows: TGTGCCAGCAGCCCAAGCGGAGAAGGCTGGGATACGCAGTATTTT.

A remark on this clonotype: A much larger clone lies one base from this, so it may be a read error. V usage is TRBV7-9 and J usage is TRBJ2-4; 7 nucleotides align to TRBD2. V lost 5 bases, J lost 11 bases, and 6 bases stayed unmatched. Per germline, CDR1 SEHNR and CDR2 FQNEAQ (reference sequence). CDR3 size: 12 residues. This chain's CDR3 is CASSPRGNFQYF. Here the CDR3 DNA reads TGTGCCAGCAGCCCGCGGGGGAACTTTCAGTACTTC. Full variable domain (rest looked up from reference TRBV7-9 and TRBJ2-4): DTGVSQNPRHKITKRGQNVTFRCDPISEHNRLYWYRQTLGQGPEFLTYFQNEAQLEKSRLLSDRFSAERPKGSFSTLEIQRTEQGDSAMYLCASSPRGNFQYFGAGTRLSVL.

A note on this clonotype: This may come from a read error, since a much larger clone is one base off. The CDR3 region has the DNA TGTGCCAGCAGTTCGACTAGCGGGAGGGTTGGGAGCTCCTACAGTGAGCAGTTCTTC. This sequence encodes CASSSTSGRVGSSYSEQFF. The chain has TRBV12-3 or TRBV12-4 and TRBJ2-1, with 14 bases fitting TRBD2. The CDR3 contains 19 residues.

Comments on this clonotype: Given a much more abundant clone one base away, this may be a read error. The gene calls are TRBV5-1 and TRBJ2-3, with 7 bases that match TRBD2. Germline-derived CDR1 and CDR2 are SGHRS and YFSETQ. V gave up 4 bases and J gave up 5 bases; unmatched junction bases: 10. The CDR3 has 15 amino acids. CDR3 DNA: TGCGCCAGCAGCGGATCCGGGACTAACGGAGATACGCAGTATTTT. Translation gives CASSGSGTNGDTQYF. The whole variable domain, filled in from reference TRBV5-1 and TRBJ2-3, reads KAGVTQTPRYLIKTRGQQVTLSCSPISGHRSVSWYQQTPGQGLQFLFEYFSETQRNKGNFPGRFSGRQFSNSRSEMNVSTLELGDSALYLCASSGSGTNGDTQYFGPGTRLTVL.

About this clonotype itself: The conserved phenylalanine or tryptophan normally closing the CDR3 is absent here, so this likely arose from a read error. The chain couples TRBV29-1 to TRBJ2-1, with unresolved D. This CDR3 is built from 14 residues. Germline loops: CDR1 SQVTM, CDR2 ANQGSEA. Here the CDR3 reads CGVWARNSYNEQFL. The CDR3 bases are TGCGGCGTATGGGCCAGAAATTCCTACAATGAGCAGTTCCTC.

The sample holds a few counts of this clonotype. The chain couples TRBV7-6 to TRBJ2-5; D is ambiguous. Between the trimmed V and J ends, which lost 5 bases and 2 bases, there was a span of 3 bases. The CDR3 contains 11 residues. CDR1 is SGHVS, CDR2 FNYEAQ, per germline. The DNA for the CDR3 is TGTGCCAGCAGCGAACAAGAGACCCAGTACTTC. Protein sequence: CASSEQETQYF.

About this clonotype itself: A read error is likely, as this CDR3 ends without the conserved phenylalanine or tryptophan. The chain employs TRBV4-2 and TRBJ2-1; tentative D call: TRBD2 (6 bases). This CDR3 has 14 amino acids. Deletions cut 4 bases from V and 0 bases from J, with 7 bases between. Germline-derived CDR1 and CDR2 are LGHNA and YNFKEQ. This CDR3 is CASSRGVSYNEQFS. CDR3 bases: TGTGCCAGCAGCCGGGGGGTCTCCTACAATGAGCAGTTCTCC.

Notes on this clonotype: A much bigger clone sits one base away, suggesting this may be a read error. The gene calls are TRBV5-1 and TRBJ2-7; perhaps TRBD1 as D (6 bases). CDR3 length equals 14 residues. Per germline, CDR1 SGHRS and CDR2 YFSETQ. The CDR3 reads CASSLQGSVYEHYF. The CDR3 DNA reads as TGCGCCAGCAGTCTTCAGGGGTCCGTATACGAGCATTACTTC.

About this clonotype: One end of the junction fails to match germline, which may point to a read error. V gene TRBV11-2 combines with J gene TRBJ2-3; D unresolved. The assigned J gene may be wrong: the sequence end matches TRBJ1-5 better. Germline-derived CDR1 and CDR2 are SGHAT and FQNNGV. The CDR3 is 15 residues long. The CDR3 sequence: CVSSPGLAGSDTQHF. The CDR3 bases are TGTGTCAGCAGCCCAGGACTAGCGGGATCAGATACGCAGCATTTT.